This T cell receptor (beta chain) stems from a study of blood T cell repertoires in COVID-19 (dated by TCRdb to 2020 to 2022). For the wider study: Samples covering the acute and convalescent phases of COVID-19 were provided by collaborators in the United States, Italy and Spain. The dataset comprised deeply sampled blood TCRbeta repertoires from subjects exposed to, actively infected with, or recovered from COVID-19. A de-identified subject ID, COVID-19 status, age in years and sex were almost always included in the sample metadata. The material from the prospective study consisted of cDNA or gDNA derived from T cells, B-cell-depleted T cells, or PBMCs. The repertoires were made available in a free public database intended to serve as a resource for research on the immune response to SARS-CoV-2. HLA class I and class II types, where available, came from metadata supplied by the sample provider rather than from assay-based typing. The samples were drawn from two sources: the first 160 participants of the ongoing ImmuneRACE study, and fewer than 1,500 subjects contributed by 6 global collaborators.

As to this clone: The antigen it recognizes is unknown. No much larger clonotype is one base removed from it; base qualities were not supplied.

TCRbeta CDR3 regions were amplified from genomic DNA by means of the immunoSEQ Assay, a bias-controlled multiplex PCR. The paper's data handling went like this. Within the assay, amplification of reference gene primers was used to estimate how many nucleated cells each sample contained. Sequence reads were collapsed and filtered to measure the absolute abundance of every unique TCRbeta CDR3 rearrangement. Productive Simpson clonality was computed per sample as the square root of Simpson's diversity index over productive rearrangements. The source is immuneACCESS, and TCRdb retained only in-frame sequences with V and J called. Part of the clones is not carried over; for the studies checked, unresolved V genes explain less than half of this, and the remainder is unexplained. From that table come the V and J calls and clone size; the DNA was used to work out D and trimming. Here the sample has approximately 100,000 clones; approximately 92% occur a single time. The ten largest clones capture more than 5.5% of the sample.

For CDR1 and CDR2, the germline V gene lists SGHTA and FQGNSA. V was cut back by 6 bases and J by 13 bases, leaving a gap of 16 bases between them. The CDR3 goes from the cysteine to the phenylalanine over 12 residues. Left in the record is the CDR3 DNA by itself, 36 bases read in frame from the first base. Overall study results and their limits: The amount of clinical and demographic metadata varied by source and participant and was provided uncurated.

Collaborating institutions collected whole blood in K2EDTA tubes following their own protocols. Collaborator samples were shipped for TCRbeta analysis as frozen whole blood, isolated PBMCs, or DNA extracted from either sample type. The sequence derives from a man aged 65 to 79 with acute or convalescent COVID-19. Rearrangement joined TRBV7-2 to TRBJ2-1; matching of 5 bases hints at TRBD2 as the D gene. Sequencing was carried out using peripheral blood. The encoded CDR3 is CASRLGSTPQFF. The nucleotide sequence is given as TGTGCCAGCAGACTAGGGTCGACTCCTCAGTTCTTC.